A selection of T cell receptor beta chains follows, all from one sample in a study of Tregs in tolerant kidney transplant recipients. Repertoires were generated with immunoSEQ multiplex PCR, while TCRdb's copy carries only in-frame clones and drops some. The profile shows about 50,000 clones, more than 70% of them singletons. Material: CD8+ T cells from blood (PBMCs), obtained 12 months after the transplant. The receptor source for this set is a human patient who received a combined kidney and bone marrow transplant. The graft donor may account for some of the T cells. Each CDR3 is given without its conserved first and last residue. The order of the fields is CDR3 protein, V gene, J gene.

CDR3 protein: ASSGPGLVVNEQY
V gene: TRBV7-2
J gene: TRBJ2-7

CDR3 protein: ASSPNRYEQY
V gene: TRBV27
J gene: TRBJ2-7

CDR3 protein: ASSLGTDYGYT
V gene: TRBV7-9
J gene: TRBJ1-2

CDR3 protein: ASSYRQGSPNTEAF
V gene: TRBV7-9
J gene: TRBJ1-1

CDR3 protein: ASSFRDSLAGELF
V gene: TRBV28
J gene: TRBJ2-2

CDR3 protein: ASRPGGRTGELF
V gene: TRBV13
J gene: TRBJ2-2

CDR3 protein: ASSRDPAGLAKNIQY
V gene: TRBV11-2
J gene: TRBJ2-4

CDR3 protein: ASSFGTSGYEQY
V gene: TRBV11-2
J gene: TRBJ2-7

CDR3 protein: ASSLFLGHNEQF
V gene: TRBV7-7
J gene: TRBJ2-1

CDR3 protein: ASSATGHSTDTQY
V gene: TRBV9
J gene: TRBJ2-3

CDR3 protein: ATNRGGSNQPQH
V gene: TRBV19
J gene: TRBJ1-5

CDR3 protein: ASSAGGAGELF
V gene: TRBV9
J gene: TRBJ2-2

CDR3 protein: ASSPGGNYGYT
V gene: TRBV18
J gene: TRBJ1-2

CDR3 protein: ASSQGTARGTDTQY
V gene: TRBV4-3
J gene: TRBJ2-3

CDR3 protein: ASSPMRGGGLRNQPQH
V gene: TRBV4-3
J gene: TRBJ1-5

CDR3 protein: ASSSSGTVSYEQY
V gene: TRBV9
J gene: TRBJ2-7

CDR3 protein: ASSIGSYEQY
V gene: TRBV19
J gene: TRBJ2-7

CDR3 protein: ASSQASGKEQF
V gene: TRBV4-3
J gene: TRBJ2-1

CDR3 protein: ATSSLVMFPPLNTEAF
V gene: TRBV15
J gene: TRBJ1-1

CDR3 protein: AWRGLADLLYEQY
V gene: TRBV30
J gene: TRBJ2-7

CDR3 protein: SVAGTSGRALDTQY
V gene: TRBV29-1
J gene: TRBJ2-3

CDR3 protein: ASSLSVSGTGYSGNTIY
V gene: TRBV7-2
J gene: TRBJ1-3

CDR3 protein: ASSFPLAGADTQY
V gene: TRBV11-2
J gene: TRBJ2-3

CDR3 protein: ASSLRVTGVTGELF
V gene: TRBV9
J gene: TRBJ2-2

CDR3 protein: ASSQEVAGSYEQY
V gene: TRBV4-3
J gene: TRBJ2-7

CDR3 protein: ASSATGGLSPLH
V gene: TRBV27
J gene: TRBJ1-6

CDR3 protein: ASSLDNQAPHGYT
V gene: TRBV7-3
J gene: TRBJ1-2

CDR3 protein: ASSQDLSYSYEQY
V gene: TRBV4-3
J gene: TRBJ2-7

CDR3 protein: ASSLNGFSPGNEQF
V gene: TRBV5-6
J gene: TRBJ2-1

CDR3 protein: ASSLNQGISYEQY
V gene: TRBV4-1
J gene: TRBJ2-7

CDR3 protein: ASSQDRRREVGNIQY
V gene: TRBV4-3
J gene: TRBJ2-4

CDR3 protein: ASTTGLAGGQNTGELF
V gene: TRBV2
J gene: TRBJ2-2

CDR3 protein: ASSLGGSPYEQY
V gene: TRBV27
J gene: TRBJ2-7

CDR3 protein: ASSPGLAHNEQF
V gene: TRBV9
J gene: TRBJ2-1

CDR3 protein: AWDAGAYNEQF
V gene: TRBV30
J gene: TRBJ2-1

CDR3 protein: ASSSQGLSAYNEQF
V gene: TRBV27
J gene: TRBJ2-1

CDR3 protein: ASSPQQGGETQY
V gene: TRBV7-7
J gene: TRBJ2-5

CDR3 protein: ASRGTGSFYEQY
V gene: TRBV28
J gene: TRBJ2-7

CDR3 protein: ASSLYGTAPTF
V gene: TRBV4-3
J gene: TRBJ1-1

CDR3 protein: ASSLGTPNYGYT
V gene: TRBV7-9
J gene: TRBJ1-2

CDR3 protein: ASSFGTGTQETQY
V gene: TRBV27
J gene: TRBJ2-5

CDR3 protein: ASSFDVRSSYEQY
V gene: TRBV28
J gene: TRBJ2-7

CDR3 protein: ASSIAQGPNEKLF
V gene: TRBV6-5
J gene: TRBJ1-4

CDR3 protein: ASRRPGTDFPNYGYT
V gene: TRBV2
J gene: TRBJ1-2

CDR3 protein: ASSLRTGAKNIQY
V gene: TRBV27
J gene: TRBJ2-4

CDR3 protein: ASSVGDYNEQF
V gene: TRBV9
J gene: TRBJ2-1

CDR3 protein: ASSVSGGRAGEQF
V gene: TRBV5-6
J gene: TRBJ2-1

CDR3 protein: ASSPRTGMKTQY
V gene: TRBV4-2
J gene: TRBJ2-5

CDR3 protein: ASSSTGPGSQPQH
V gene: TRBV7-9
J gene: TRBJ1-5

CDR3 protein: ASTPDRAKETQY
V gene: TRBV2
J gene: TRBJ2-5

CDR3 protein: ASSLARLAGGPQGNNEQF
V gene: TRBV7-6
J gene: TRBJ2-1

CDR3 protein: ASSLGRLDTGELF
V gene: TRBV5-1
J gene: TRBJ2-2

CDR3 protein: ASSLSPSGTSYEQY
V gene: TRBV27
J gene: TRBJ2-7